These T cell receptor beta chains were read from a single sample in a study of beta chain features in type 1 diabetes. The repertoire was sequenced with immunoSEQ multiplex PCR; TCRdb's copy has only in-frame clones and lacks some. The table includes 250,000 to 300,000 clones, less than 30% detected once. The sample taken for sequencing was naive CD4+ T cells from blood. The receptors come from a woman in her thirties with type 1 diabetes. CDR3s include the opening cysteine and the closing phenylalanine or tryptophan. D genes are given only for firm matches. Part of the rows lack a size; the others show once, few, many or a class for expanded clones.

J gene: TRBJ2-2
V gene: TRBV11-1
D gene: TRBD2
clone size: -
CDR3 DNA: TGTGCCAGCAACAGCGGGGCGAACACCGGGGAGCTGTTTTTT
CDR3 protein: CASNSGANTGELFF

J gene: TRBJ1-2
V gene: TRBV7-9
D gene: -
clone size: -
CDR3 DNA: TGTGCCAGCAGCTTAGAGCGGGCCTCTCATGGCTACACCTTC
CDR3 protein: CASSLERASHGYTF

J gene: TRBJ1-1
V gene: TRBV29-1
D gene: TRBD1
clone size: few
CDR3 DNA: TGCAGCGTTGCGAGGGGACAGGGGCGCATGAACACTGAAGCTTTCTTT
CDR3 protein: CSVARGQGRMNTEAFF

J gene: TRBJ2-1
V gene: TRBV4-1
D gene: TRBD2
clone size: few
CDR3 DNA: TGCGCCAGCAGCCAAGGGCCTAGCGGGAGCTCCTACAATGAGCAGTTCTTC
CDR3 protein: CASSQGPSGSSYNEQFF

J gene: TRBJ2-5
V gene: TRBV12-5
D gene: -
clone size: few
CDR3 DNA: TGTGCTAGTGGCCAAGCCGAAGAGACCCAGTACTTC
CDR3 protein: CASGQAEETQYF

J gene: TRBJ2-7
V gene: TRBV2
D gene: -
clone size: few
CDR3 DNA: TGTGCCAGCAGTCGGAGTGCCTTACGGTACGAGCAGTACTTC
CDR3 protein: CASSRSALRYEQYF

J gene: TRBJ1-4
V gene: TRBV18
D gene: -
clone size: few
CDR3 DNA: TGTGCCAGCTCACCATTGTCAGGCCCTTCTAATGAAAAACTGTTTTTT
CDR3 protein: CASSPLSGPSNEKLFF

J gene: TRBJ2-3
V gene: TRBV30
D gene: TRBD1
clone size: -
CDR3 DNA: TGTGCCTCAGGGGGTAAGGGCACAGATACGCAGTATTTT
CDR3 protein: CASGGKGTDTQYF

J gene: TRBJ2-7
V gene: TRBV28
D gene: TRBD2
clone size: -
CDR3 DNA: TGTGCCAGCACGGCGGGAGTCACCTACGAGCAGTACTTC
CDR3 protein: CASTAGVTYEQYF

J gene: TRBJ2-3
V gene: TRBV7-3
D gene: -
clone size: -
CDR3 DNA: TGTGCCAGCAGCTTACGAAGGAGGAACGGAGATACGCAGTATTTT
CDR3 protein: CASSLRRRNGDTQYF

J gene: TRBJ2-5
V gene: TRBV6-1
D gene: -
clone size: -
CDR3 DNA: TGTGCCAGCAGACTACCCATTGTGGAGACCCAGTACTTC
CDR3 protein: CASRLPIVETQYF

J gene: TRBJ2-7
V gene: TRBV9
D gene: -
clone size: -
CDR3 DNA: TGTGCCAGCAGCGCAGGGACAAACTACGAGCAGTACTTC
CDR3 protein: CASSAGTNYEQYF

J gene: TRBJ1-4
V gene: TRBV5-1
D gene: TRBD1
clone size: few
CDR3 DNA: TGCGCCAGCAGCATCGGGACAGGGGGCGACGGTGGCGAACTGTTTTTT
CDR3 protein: CASSIGTGGDGGELFF

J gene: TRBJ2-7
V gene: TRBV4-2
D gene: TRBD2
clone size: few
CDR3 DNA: TGTGCCAGCAGCCAAGGAATAGCGGGAGGTACCTACGAGCAGTACTTC
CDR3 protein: CASSQGIAGGTYEQYF

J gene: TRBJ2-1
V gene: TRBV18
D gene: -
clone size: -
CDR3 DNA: TGTGCCAGCTCACCAGGACAGTACAATGAGCAGTTCTTC
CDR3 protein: CASSPGQYNEQFF

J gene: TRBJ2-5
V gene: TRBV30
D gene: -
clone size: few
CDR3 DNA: TGTGCCTGGAGTCCCCTAGAAGAGACCCAGTACTTC
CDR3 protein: CAWSPLEETQYF